The clone carrying this T cell receptor (beta chain) was counted between two and nine times. This entry belongs to a study of T cells in Graves' hyperthyroidism and ophthalmopathy. V lost 2 bases, J lost 0 bases, and 10 bases stayed unmatched. CDR3 size: 18 residues. The V gene's germline CDR1 is DFQATT and CDR2 SNEGSKA (reference sequence). TCR beta CDR3 sequences were amplified from RNA transcripts. With the HTBI primer set, the TCR CDR3 went through a first round of RT-PCR. TCRdb reanalysed the multiplex PCR reads using MiXCR and keeps one entry per CDR3 protein. The sample comprises about 270,000 distinct CDR3 sequences, roughly 20% of which are singletons, and roughly 60% rests with the top ten.

This clonotype was sampled from a man aged 30 to 45 with Graves' ophthalmopathy. The material sequenced was blood. The chain carries TRBV20-1 and TRBJ2-4; TRBD2 agrees at 10 bases. The CDR3 bases are TGCAGTGCTAGATCGGGGACTAGCGCGATACTAGCCAAAAACATTCAGTACTTC. Encoded protein: CSARSGTSAILAKNIQYF.